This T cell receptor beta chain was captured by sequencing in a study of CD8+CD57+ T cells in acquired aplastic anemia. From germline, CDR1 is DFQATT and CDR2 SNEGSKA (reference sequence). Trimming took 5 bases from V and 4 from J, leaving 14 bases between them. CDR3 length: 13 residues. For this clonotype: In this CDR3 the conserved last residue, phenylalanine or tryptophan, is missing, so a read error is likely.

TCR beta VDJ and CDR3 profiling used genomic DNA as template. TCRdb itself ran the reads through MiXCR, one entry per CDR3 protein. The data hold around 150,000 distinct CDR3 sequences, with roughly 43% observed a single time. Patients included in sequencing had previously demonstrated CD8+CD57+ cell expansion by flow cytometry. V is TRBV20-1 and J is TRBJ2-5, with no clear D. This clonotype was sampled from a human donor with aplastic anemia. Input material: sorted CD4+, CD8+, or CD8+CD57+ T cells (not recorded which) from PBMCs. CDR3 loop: CSADLNSGETQYS. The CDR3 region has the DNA TGCAGTGCTGATCTGAACAGTGGAGAGACCCAGTACTCC.